The 18 T cell receptor beta chains given below trace back to one sample, sequenced in a study of blood T cell repertoires in COVID-19. The method was immunoSEQ multiplex PCR; TCRdb's version includes in-frame clones alone and lacks a portion of them. The data hold under 95,000 clones, with roughly 88% observed a single time. Sequencing input: peripheral blood. These receptor sequences come from a woman of 80 years or more with COVID-19, enrolled during active disease.

This chain links TRBV10-3 with TRBJ1-2; D unclear. V gave up 4 bases and J gave up 3 bases, with 12 bases separating them. The length of the CDR3 is 14 residues. From germline, CDR1 is ENHRY and CDR2 SYGVKD. CDR3 protein: CAISGVGEYYGYTF. CDR3 in DNA: TGTGCCATCAGTGGGGTGGGAGAGTACTATGGCTACACCTTC.

The chain employs TRBV7-9 and TRBJ2-5, with a weak D call TRBD2 (6 bases). Between the trimmed V and J ends, which lost 4 bases and 5 bases, there was a span of 11 bases. The CDR3 runs 13 residues. Germline values: CDR1 SEHNR, CDR2 FQNEAQ (reference sequence). The CDR3 is CASSSAGWETQYF. CDR3 in DNA: TGTGCCAGCAGCTCGGCGGGGTGGGAGACCCAGTACTTC.

The rearrangement uses TRBV15 and TRBJ2-7, with D perhaps TRBD2 (6 bases). V was trimmed by 4 bases and J by 1 base, leaving 14 bases between them. This CDR3 is 15 amino acids long. Germline V gene data show CDR1 as LNHNV and CDR2 as YYDKDF (reference sequence). The CDR3 here is CATSIEQGGSYEQYF. Here the CDR3 DNA reads TGTGCCACCAGCATAGAGCAGGGAGGATCCTACGAGCAGTACTTC.

V gene TRBV2 combines with J gene TRBJ2-1; 8 nucleotides agree with TRBD2. The CDR3 is 14 residues long. CDR1 and CDR2 (germline): SNHLY, FYNNEI. Trimming removed 7 bases from V and 1 base from J; junction bases left unmatched: 3. CDR3 in DNA: TGTGCCAGCAAAGTAGCGGGATCCTACAATGAGCAGTTCTTC. Translation: CASKVAGSYNEQFF. The full variable domain, in which reference TRBV2 and TRBJ2-1 provide the parts outside the CDR3, is EPEVTQTPSHQVTQMGQEVILRCVPISNHLYFYWYRQILGQKVEFLVSFYNNEISEKSEIFDDQFSVERPDGSNFTLKIRSTKLEDSAMYFCASKVAGSYNEQFFGPGTRLTVL.

V is TRBV15 and J is TRBJ1-4; possibly TRBD1 for D (6 bases). Looked up from germline, CDR1 is LNHNV and CDR2 is YYDKDF (reference sequence). V shed 3 bases and J shed 5 bases, with 13 bases lying between them. CDR3 length equals 15 residues. CDR3 protein: CATSSPQGANEKLFF. The CDR3 DNA sequence: TGTGCCACCAGCAGCCCACAGGGCGCAAATGAAAAACTGTTTTTT.

The chain combines TRBV28 with TRBJ1-2, with TRBD1 identical over 7 bases. V dropped 6 bases and J dropped 2; count of bases not matched to a gene: 6. The CDR3 loop spans 14 amino acids. Germline V lookup: CDR1 MDHEN, CDR2 SYDVKM. This CDR3 reads CASSWDSLNYGYTF. DNA for the CDR3: TGTGCCAGCAGCTGGGACAGCCTAAACTATGGCTACACCTTC.

The chain recombines TRBV27 with TRBJ1-6; TRBD1 might be the D (5 bases). The CDR3 runs to 16 residues. V lost 4 bases to trimming and J lost 0 bases, with 10 bases between them. Looked up from germline, CDR1 is MNHEY and CDR2 is SMNVEV (reference sequence). CDR3 coding DNA: TGTGCCAGCAGTTCGGGACTGCTCTCCTATAATTCACCCCTCCACTTT. Translation gives CASSSGLLSYNSPLHF.

This chain connects TRBV2 to TRBJ1-2, with 7 bases matching TRBD1. The V gene end was trimmed by 4 bases and the J gene end by 8 bases; junction bases not matched to a gene: 10. The CDR3 contains 14 residues. Germline-derived CDR1 and CDR2 are SNHLY and FYNNEI. The CDR3 reads CASSVGTVTLGYTF. Written as DNA, the CDR3 is TGTGCCAGCAGTGTTGGGACAGTAACCTTGGGCTACACCTTC.

CDR3 bases: TGTGCCAGCAGCTTAGAAGGGGGTACTACCTACGAGCAGTACTTC. As protein: CASSLEGGTTYEQYF. This chain connects TRBV11-2 to TRBJ2-7; a possible D gene is TRBD1 (6 bases). From germline, CDR1 is SGHAT and CDR2 FQNNGV. V was shortened by 0 bases and J by 2 bases, with 11 bases between the two germline ends. The CDR3 is 15 amino acids.

The chain has TRBV27 and TRBJ2-1; 8 bases map to TRBD2. Germline V gives CDR1 MNHEY, CDR2 SMNVEV (reference sequence). The CDR3 spans 16 residues. Unmatched junction bases numbered 9, after V lost 5 bases and J lost 3 bases. The CDR3 bases are TGTGCCAGCAGTCAGGGACTAGGGGTCTTCTACAATGAGCAGTTCTTC. It codes for CASSQGLGVFYNEQFF.

The chain couples TRBV7-9 to TRBJ1-4; a possible D gene is TRBD1 (5 bases). This CDR3 contains 14 residues. V lost 5 bases and J 8 bases, leaving 15 bases between the germline ends. Germline loops: CDR1 SEHNR, CDR2 FQNEAQ (reference sequence). This CDR3 is CASSPGTGFEKLFF. The CDR3 bases are TGTGCCAGCAGCCCCGGGACTGGGTTCGAAAAACTGTTTTTT.

The chain recombines TRBV5-1 with TRBJ1-5; maybe TRBD1 (5 bases). The length of the CDR3 is 15 residues. Germline values: CDR1 SGHRS, CDR2 YFSETQ. Trimming shortened V by 4 bases and J by 3 bases, and 14 bases separated the two germline ends. CDR3 DNA: TGCGCCAGCAGCCTCGACAGTTCCCACAATCAGCCCCAGCATTTT. This encodes CASSLDSSHNQPQHF.

The chain employs TRBV28 and TRBJ2-7; TRBD2 agrees at 8 bases. J was trimmed by 2 bases and V by 1 base; bases with no gene match: 4. The CDR3 length is 15 residues. The V gene's germline CDR1 is MDHEN and CDR2 SYDVKM. The CDR3 loop is CASSLLAGPTYEQYF. The CDR3 nucleotides read TGTGCCAGCAGTTTATTAGCGGGGCCTACCTACGAGCAGTACTTC.

V usage is TRBV6-5 and J usage is TRBJ2-7; D unclear. The CDR3 length is 12 residues. The V end lost 6 bases, the J end lost 3 bases, and 9 bases lay between the germline ends. Per germline, CDR1 MNHEY and CDR2 SVGAGI. For the CDR3, the DNA is TGTGCCAGCAGCCCCAGGTTCTACGAGCAGTACTTC. It specifies CASSPRFYEQYF.

CDR3: CASSDRTGANVLTF. The CDR3 DNA follows: TGTGCCAGCAGTGACAGGACCGGGGCCAACGTCCTGACTTTC. This sequence joins TRBV13 and TRBJ2-6; a weak D match, TRBD1 (6 bases). The V end was cut by 6 bases, the J end by 4 bases, with 10 bases between. Germline lookup yields CDR1 PRHDT and CDR2 FYEKMQ (reference sequence). This CDR3 is built from 14 residues.

J is TRBJ2-2 and V is TRBV6-4; 7 positions agree with TRBD2. Germline CDR1 MRHNA, CDR2 SNTAGT. The CDR3 extends over 16 amino acids. Germline trimming cut 2 bases from V and 3 bases from J; bases unmatched to any gene: 6. The CDR3 sequence: CASSDIAGADTGELFF. The CDR3 DNA reads as TGTGCCAGCAGTGACATCGCGGGAGCGGACACCGGGGAGCTGTTTTTT.

The chain combines TRBV7-3 with TRBJ1-1; the D is unclear. Germline V lookup: CDR1 SGHTA, CDR2 FQGTGA. The CDR3 loop spans 13 amino acids. Trimming pared 3 bases from V and 1 base from J, leaving 6 bases between. The CDR3 sequence is CASSFTENTEAFF. The CDR3 bases are TGTGCCAGCAGCTTTACAGAGAACACTGAAGCTTTCTTT.

The chain combines TRBV3-1 (or the pseudogene TRBV3-2) with TRBJ1-5; D is undetermined. Germline-derived CDR1 and CDR2 are LGHDT and YNNKEL (reference sequence). Trimming left V 2 bases short and J 11 bases short, with 13 bases between. This CDR3 has 13 amino acids. CDR3 region: CASSQRGETSQHF. In nucleotides, the CDR3 is TGTGCCAGCAGCCAACGAGGAGAAACTTCCCAGCATTTT.